The 24 T cell receptor beta chains below come from one sample, sequenced in a study of T and B cells in COVID-19 patients. From blood, about 250-500 ng of genomic DNA served as TRB template. BIOMED2 TRB-A/B primer pools were used in multiplex TRB PCR. TCRdb re-called the multiplex PCR reads through MiXCR, storing one row per CDR3 protein. Among about 5,200 distinct CDR3 sequences, 27% were seen once, and the ten largest hold about 5.7%. Input material: blood. These receptors were taken from a human donor with active COVID-19.

This clonotype ranks as medium-sized (0.01 to 0.1%). The V and J genes are TRBV27 and TRBJ1-1, with D perhaps TRBD1 (6 bases). Between the trimmed V and J ends, which lost 5 bases and 10 bases, there was a span of 20 bases. The CDR3 loop spans 14 amino acids. From germline, CDR1 is MNHEY and CDR2 SMNVEV (reference sequence). The CDR3 nucleotides are TGTGCCAGCAGTCCACTCGACAGGAAGCTTCGAGCTTTCTTT. As protein: CASSPLDRKLRAFF.

Notes on this clonotype: A much larger clone is a single base away; this may be a read error. The CDR3 does not end in the conserved phenylalanine or tryptophan, so this is likely a read error. The V call is TRBV19, the J call TRBJ2-5; D may be TRBD1 or TRBD2 (5 bases each). CDR3 size: 13 residues. V was trimmed by 9 bases and J by 4 bases, leaving 15 bases between them. Germline lookup yields CDR1 LNHDA and CDR2 SQIVND (reference sequence). CDR3 sequence: CASSQGRGETQYV. The CDR3 DNA is TGTGCCAGCAGCCAGGGACGCGGAGAGACCCAGTACGTC.

V gene TRBV5-4 combines with J gene TRBJ2-7, with 9 bases identical to TRBD2. V lost 5 bases and J lost 2; bases outside the gene matches: 5. The CDR3 runs to 14 residues. Germline lookup yields CDR1 SGHNT and CDR2 YYREEE (reference sequence). The CDR3 sequence is CASRKGTSTYEQYF. CDR3 nucleotides: TGTGCCAGCAGAAAGGGGACTAGCACCTACGAGCAGTACTTC.

This chain uses TRBV28 with TRBJ2-4, with D possibly TRBD1 on 5 matching bases. Germline CDR1 reads MDHEN; CDR2 reads SYDVKM. The CDR3 covers 14 residues. V lost 4 bases and J lost 1, with 8 bases in between. The CDR3 sequence: CASSSQGAKNIQYF. CDR3 sequence (DNA): TGTGCCAGCAGTTCCCAGGGCGCCAAAAACATTCAGTACTTC.

This clonotype was seen more than once but under ten times. This chain uses TRBV5-1 with TRBJ2-7; 11 bases are shared with TRBD1. The CDR3 is 13 residues long. The J segment lost 6 bases and the V segment lost 4 bases, leaving 3 bases of the junction unmatched. The germline V gene encodes CDR1 SGHRS and CDR2 YFSETQ. CDR3 region: CASSAGQGAEQYF. CDR3 DNA sequence: TGCGCCAGCAGCGCCGGACAGGGGGCCGAGCAGTACTTC.

By its share, this clonotype is medium-sized. The chain joins TRBV10-3 to TRBJ2-5; D tentatively fits TRBD1 or TRBD2 (7 bases each). The CDR3 is made up of 14 amino acids. V gave up 11 bases and J gave up 5 bases, with 21 bases separating them. CDR1 and CDR2 from the germline V gene are ENHRY and SYGVKD. CDR3 nucleotide sequence: TGTGCCGCAGGGGGGGGAGAGGTCGGCGAGACCCAGTACTTC. Amino acid sequence: CAAGGGEVGETQYF.

The chain employs TRBV2 and TRBJ2-7; 12 positions match TRBD2. There are 13 residues in the CDR3. Looked up from germline, CDR1 is SNHLY and CDR2 is FYNNEI. J was trimmed by 4 bases and V by 10 bases; bases with no gene match: 5. CDR3 bases: TGTGCCAACCGACTAGCGGGGGCTTACGAGCAGTACTTC. This codes for CANRLAGAYEQYF.

The chain uses TRBV6-6 and TRBJ1-5; weak D call: TRBD1 (5 bases). V gave up 6 bases and J gave up 5 bases, with 17 bases separating them. This CDR3 is 15 amino acids long. Per the germline V gene, CDR1 is MNHNY and CDR2 is SVGAGI (reference sequence). DNA for the CDR3: TGTGCCAGCAGAAAACAGGCGACGCTTGATCAGCCCCAGCATTTT. This encodes CASRKQATLDQPQHF.

As concerns this clonotype: A much larger clone differs by one base, so this may be a read error. The genes are TRBV6-6 and TRBJ2-7; D is unresolved. Trimming cost V 10 bases and J 2 bases, with 15 bases left between them. CDR1 is MNHNY and CDR2 is SVGAGI in the germline V gene (reference sequence). This CDR3 spans 13 amino acids. The CDR3 sequence: CANRLYTTYEQYF. The CDR3 DNA sequence: TGTGCCAACAGACTTTACACAACCTACGAGCAGTACTTC.

This clonotype was detected only once. The DNA for the CDR3 is TGCGCCAGCAGCTCCGGACAGGGCTACGAGCAGTACTTC. Translating gives CASSSGQGYEQYF. The chain recombines TRBV5-1 with TRBJ2-7; 8 positions match TRBD1. CDR1 and CDR2 from the germline V gene are SGHRS and YFSETQ. The J segment lost 3 bases and the V segment lost 3 bases, leaving 2 bases of the junction unmatched. This CDR3 is built from 13 residues.

The chain employs TRBV20-1 and TRBJ2-7; D possibly uses TRBD1 or TRBD2 (5 bases each). Germline V gives CDR1 DFQATT, CDR2 SNEGSKA (reference sequence). Trimming stripped 3 bases from V and 6 bases from J, with 15 bases between. The CDR3 totals 13 residues. The CDR3 DNA follows: TGCAGTGCTAGGAGGGGAAGCGGCCTCGAGCAGTACTTC. It yields the protein CSARRGSGLEQYF.

Concerning this clonotype itself: The junction and the germline gene differ at one end; a read error may be behind it. The chain links TRBV5-5 to TRBJ2-1; TRBD2 agrees at 8 bases. The CDR3 consists of 15 residues. The germline gives CDR1 SGHKS, CDR2 YYEKEE (reference sequence). For the CDR3, the DNA is TGCGCCAGCAGTACAACTAGCGGATCCTACAATGAGCAGTTCTTC. Its protein is CASSTTSGSYNEQFF.

The V and J genes are TRBV11-1 and TRBJ2-7; 10 positions agree with TRBD1. The CDR3 consists of 13 residues. V was clipped by 5 bases and J by 5 bases; unmatched bases: 3. Germline lookup yields CDR1 SGHAT and CDR2 FQDESV (reference sequence). As DNA, the CDR3 is TGTGCCAGCAGCCTGGACAGGGGGAACGAGCAGTACTTC. Translation: CASSLDRGNEQYF. The full variable domain, its missing parts supplied by reference TRBV11-1 and TRBJ2-7, is EAEVAQSPRYKITEKSQAVAFWCDPISGHATLYWYRQILGQGPELLVQFQDESVVDDSQLPKDRFSAERLKGVDSTLKIQPAELGDSAMYLCASSLDRGNEQYFGPGTRLTVT.

The V gene is TRBV29-1, the J gene TRBJ2-5; tentatively, D is TRBD2 (5 bases). In germline, CDR1 is SQVTM, CDR2 ANQGSEA. The CDR3 is made up of 10 amino acids. V dropped 7 bases and J dropped 5 bases, with 8 bases sitting between them. DNA for the CDR3: TGCAGCGGGTCGGGGGAGACCCAGTACTTC. It encodes CSGSGETQYF.

The chain joins TRBV19 to TRBJ2-3; weak D call: TRBD2 (7 bases). Germline CDR1 is LNHDA and CDR2 is SQIVND (reference sequence). The CDR3 has 14 amino acids. The CDR3 is CVSKRGGGTDTQYF. The CDR3 nucleotides read TGTGTTAGTAAAAGGGGGGGTGGCACAGATACGCAGTATTTT. The full variable domain, its missing parts supplied by reference TRBV19 and TRBJ2-3, is DGGITQSPKYLFRKEGQNVTLSCEQNLNHDAMYWYRQDPGQGLRLIYYSQIVNDFQKGDIAEGYSVSREKKESFPLTVTSAQKNPTAFYLCVSKRGGGTDTQYFGPGTRLTVL.

By share of the sample, this clonotype is medium-sized (0.01 to 0.1%). The chain is built from TRBV12-3 or TRBV12-4 and TRBJ1-2, with D possibly matching TRBD1 (6 bases). The V gene lost 5 bases and the J gene lost 4 bases, with 8 bases spanning the gap. CDR3 length: 12 amino acids. The CDR3 reads CASSMTGYGYTF. The CDR3 nucleotides are TGTGCCAGCAGTATGACAGGCTATGGCTACACCTTC.

This clonotype was detected a few times. The chain is built from TRBV28 and TRBJ2-1, with 8 bases lining up with TRBD2. From germline, CDR1 is MDHEN and CDR2 SYDVKM. This CDR3 has 12 residues. J was trimmed by 15 bases and V by 4 bases; bases with no gene match: 8. The CDR3 DNA is TGTGCCAGCAGTTCGGCGGGACTAGGCGCGTTCTTC. Translating gives CASSSAGLGAFF.

This chain links TRBV6-1 with TRBJ2-5; TRBD1 matches 7 bases. This CDR3 region has 16 residues. V lost 5 bases and J lost 2; bases outside the gene matches: 11. Germline-derived CDR1 and CDR2 are MNHNS and SASEGT. CDR3 DNA: TGTGCCAGCAGTATCCTCCGGGACAGCCTTCAAGAGACCCAGTACTTC. Protein: CASSILRDSLQETQYF.

By share, this clonotype counts as medium-sized. This chain joins TRBV6-1 and TRBJ1-1, with a tentative D call TRBD1 (5 bases). V was trimmed by 2 bases and J by 14 bases, leaving 18 bases between them. Germline V CDR1 and CDR2: MNHNS, SASEGT. The CDR3 is 13 amino acids. CDR3 loop: CASSEWRQSSKFF. The CDR3 DNA sequence: TGTGCCAGCAGTGAATGGAGACAGTCGTCAAAGTTCTTT.

The sample holds a few counts of this clonotype. The chain joins TRBV6-5 to TRBJ2-4; D could derive from TRBD1 or TRBD2 (5 bases each). V gave up 5 bases and J gave up 0 bases, with 11 bases separating them. This CDR3 contains 15 residues. The V gene's germline CDR1 is MNHEY and CDR2 SVGAGI. The CDR3 sequence is CASSGTGTAKNIQYF. The CDR3, as DNA: TGTGCCAGCAGTGGGACCGGGACAGCCAAAAACATTCAGTACTTC.

The DNA of the CDR3 is TGCAGTGCTAGAGAAGGGTCCGCCAATCAGCCCCAGCATTTT. The encoded protein is CSAREGSANQPQHF. The chain recombines TRBV20-1 with TRBJ1-5; D not certain. V was shortened by 0 bases and J by 3 bases, with 9 bases between the two germline ends. From germline, CDR1 is DFQATT and CDR2 SNEGSKA (reference sequence). The CDR3 is made up of 14 amino acids.

Of note for this clonotype: This could be a read error, since a much larger clone is one nucleotide away. The gene calls are TRBV5-6 and TRBJ2-5, with D maybe TRBD1 (6 bases). Looked up from germline, CDR1 is SGHDT and CDR2 is YYEEEE. The CDR3 consists of 13 residues. CDR3 in DNA: TGTACCAGCAGCTTGGTACAGGGCGAGACCCAGTACTTC. This translates into CTSSLVQGETQYF.

The chain joins TRBV7-2 to TRBJ2-3; the D gene is possibly TRBD2 (7 bases). With 10 bases removed from V and 3 bases from J, the gap between germline ends came to 20 bases. CDR1 SGHTA and CDR2 FQGNSA come from the germline V gene. The CDR3 covers 15 residues. The CDR3 DNA reads TGTGCCACCTTGGCCGTAGGGGGGGGAACAGATACGCAGTATTTT. It codes for CATLAVGGGTDTQYF. The complete variable domain, with remaining parts taken from reference TRBV7-2 and TRBJ2-3, reads GAGVSQSPSNKVTEKGKDVELRCDPISGHTALYWYRQSLGQGLEFLIYFQGNSAPDKSGLPSDRFSAERTGGSVSTLTIQRTQQEDSAVYLCATLAVGGGTDTQYFGPGTRLTVL.

This clonotype has only a few counts. This rearrangement joins TRBV18 to TRBJ1-3, with D perhaps matching TRBD1 (5 bases). V gave up 2 bases and J gave up 3 bases, with 11 bases separating them. The length of the CDR3 is 15 residues. Per germline, CDR1 KGHSH and CDR2 LQKENI. The CDR3 region has the DNA TGTGCCAGCTCACCAGGGGCCGGAATTGGAAACACCATATATTTT. This translates into CASSPGAGIGNTIYF.